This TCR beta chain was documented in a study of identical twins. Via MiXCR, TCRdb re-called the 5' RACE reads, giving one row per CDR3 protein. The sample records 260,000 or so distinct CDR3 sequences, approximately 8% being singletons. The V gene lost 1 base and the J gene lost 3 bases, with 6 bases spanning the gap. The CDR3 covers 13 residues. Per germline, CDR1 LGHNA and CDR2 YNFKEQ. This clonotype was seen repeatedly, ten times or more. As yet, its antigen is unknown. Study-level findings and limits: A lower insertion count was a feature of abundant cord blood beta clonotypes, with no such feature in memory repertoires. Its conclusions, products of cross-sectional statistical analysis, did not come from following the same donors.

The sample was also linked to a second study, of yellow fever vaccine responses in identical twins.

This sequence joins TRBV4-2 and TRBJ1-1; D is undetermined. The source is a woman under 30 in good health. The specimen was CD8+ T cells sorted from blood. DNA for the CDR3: TGTGCCAGCAGCCAAGGGGATTACACTGAAGCTTTCTTT. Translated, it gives CASSQGDYTEAFF.